The source of this TCR beta chain is a study of shared clonotypes between healthy human individuals. Study details: Plates per donor: three CD4 naive, three CD4 memory, two CD8 naive, one CD8 memory. General observations from the study: Sharing across four donors was highest in naive CD4 (roughly 5%) and lowest in memory CD8 (roughly 0.4%).

Of note for this clone: No antigen is known for it.

CD45RO negativity and positive selection for CCR7 defined naive CD8 cells, a population that excluded terminally differentiated effector memory CD45RA+ cells. The table came from immunoSEQ multiplex PCR; TCRdb's copy has only in-frame clones and leaves some out. The top ten hold 0.25% to 0.35% of the sample, which has about 580,000 clones, roughly 98% seen once. Germline CDR1 reads SQVTM; CDR2 reads ANQGSEA. Trimming removed 3 bases at V and 0 bases at J, with 9 bases between. The CDR3 has 13 amino acids. The gene calls are TRBV29-1 and TRBJ2-7; TRBD2 might be the D (6 bases). Sequencing was done on a sample of naive CD8+ T cells sorted from blood. This sequence was found in a young man in good health. The CDR3 protein is CSVERDYSYEQYF. The CDR3 DNA reads as TGCAGCGTTGAGCGGGATTACTCCTACGAGCAGTACTTC.